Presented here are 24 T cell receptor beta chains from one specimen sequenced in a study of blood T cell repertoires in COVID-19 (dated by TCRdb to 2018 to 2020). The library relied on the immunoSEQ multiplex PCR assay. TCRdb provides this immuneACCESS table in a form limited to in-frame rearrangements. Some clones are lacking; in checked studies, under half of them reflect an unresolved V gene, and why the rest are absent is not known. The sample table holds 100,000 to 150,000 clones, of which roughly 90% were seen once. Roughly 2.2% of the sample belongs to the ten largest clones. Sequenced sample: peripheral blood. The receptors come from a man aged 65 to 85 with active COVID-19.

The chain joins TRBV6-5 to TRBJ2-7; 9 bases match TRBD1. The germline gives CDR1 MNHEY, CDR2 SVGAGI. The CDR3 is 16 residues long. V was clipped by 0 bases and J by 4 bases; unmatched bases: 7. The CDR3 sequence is CASSYSGYGQGYEQYF. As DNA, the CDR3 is TGTGCCAGCAGTTACTCTGGGTACGGACAGGGGTACGAGCAGTACTTC.

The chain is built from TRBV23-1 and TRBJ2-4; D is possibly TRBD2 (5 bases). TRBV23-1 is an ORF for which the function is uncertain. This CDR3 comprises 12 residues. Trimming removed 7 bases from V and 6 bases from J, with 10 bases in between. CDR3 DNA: TGCGCCAGCACCTGCGGAGGAAACATTCAGTACTTC. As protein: CASTCGGNIQYF.

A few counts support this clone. CDR3 sequence: CASSLDGGFTYEQYF. CDR3 in DNA: TGTGCCAGCAGCTTAGATGGGGGGTTCACCTACGAGCAGTACTTC. The rearrangement joins TRBV7-2 to TRBJ2-7, with a tentative D call TRBD2 (6 bases). The germline CDR1 and CDR2 sequences are SGHTA and FQGNSA. CDR3 length equals 15 residues. The ends were cut back, 1 base at V and 2 bases at J, with 12 bases in the middle.

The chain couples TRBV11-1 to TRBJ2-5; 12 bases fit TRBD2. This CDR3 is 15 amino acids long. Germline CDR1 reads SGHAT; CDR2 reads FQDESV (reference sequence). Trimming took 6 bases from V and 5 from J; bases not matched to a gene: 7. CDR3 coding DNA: TGTGCCAGCAGTCGACTAGCGGGAGTTATGGAGACCCAGTACTTC. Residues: CASSRLAGVMETQYF. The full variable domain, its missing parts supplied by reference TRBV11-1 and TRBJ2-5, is EAEVAQSPRYKITEKSQAVAFWCDPISGHATLYWYRQILGQGPELLVQFQDESVVDDSQLPKDRFSAERLKGVDSTLKIQPAELGDSAMYLCASSRLAGVMETQYFGPGTRLLVL.

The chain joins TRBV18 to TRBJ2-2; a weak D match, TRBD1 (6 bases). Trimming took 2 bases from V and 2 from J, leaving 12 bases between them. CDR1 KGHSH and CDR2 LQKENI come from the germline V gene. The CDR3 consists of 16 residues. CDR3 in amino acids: CASSPAGQRNTGELFF. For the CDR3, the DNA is TGTGCCAGCTCACCAGCAGGACAGAGAAACACCGGGGAGCTGTTTTTT.

The CDR3 region has the DNA TGTGCCAGCAGCCAGGGTAGCCCGAGGGACACCGGGGAGCTGTTTTTT. This codes for CASSQGSPRDTGELFF. This chain links TRBV3-1 (or the pseudogene TRBV3-2) with TRBJ2-2; maybe TRBD2 (5 bases). CDR1 is LGHDT, CDR2 YNNKEL, per germline (reference sequence). The CDR3 contains 16 residues. Trimming pared 3 bases from V and 3 bases from J, leaving 14 bases between.

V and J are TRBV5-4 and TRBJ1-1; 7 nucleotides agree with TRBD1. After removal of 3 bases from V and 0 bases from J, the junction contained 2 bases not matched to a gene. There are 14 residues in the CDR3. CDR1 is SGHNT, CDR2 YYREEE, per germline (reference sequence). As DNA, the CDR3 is TGTGCCAGCAGCTCGGGACAGATGAACACTGAAGCTTTCTTT. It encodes CASSSGQMNTEAFF.

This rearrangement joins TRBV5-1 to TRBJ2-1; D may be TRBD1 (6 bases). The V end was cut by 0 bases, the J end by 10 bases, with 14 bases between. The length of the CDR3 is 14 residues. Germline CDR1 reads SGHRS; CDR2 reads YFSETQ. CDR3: CASSLGSVQGEQFF. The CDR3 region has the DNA TGCGCCAGCAGCTTGGGGTCAGTACAGGGAGAGCAGTTCTTC. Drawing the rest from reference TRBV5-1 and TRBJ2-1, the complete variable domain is KAGVTQTPRYLIKTRGQQVTLSCSPISGHRSVSWYQQTPGQGLQFLFEYFSETQRNKGNFPGRFSGRQFSNSRSEMNVSTLELGDSALYLCASSLGSVQGEQFFGPGTRLTVL.

CDR3 protein: CASRKGLAGTAGELFF. The CDR3 coding sequence is TGTGCCAGCAGAAAAGGACTAGCGGGAACGGCCGGGGAGCTGTTTTTT. The genes are TRBV11-3 and TRBJ2-2; 12 bases are a match to TRBD2. The CDR3 covers 16 residues. Germline trimming cut 6 bases from V and 6 bases from J; bases unmatched to any gene: 8. CDR1 SGHNT and CDR2 YENEEA come from the germline V gene.

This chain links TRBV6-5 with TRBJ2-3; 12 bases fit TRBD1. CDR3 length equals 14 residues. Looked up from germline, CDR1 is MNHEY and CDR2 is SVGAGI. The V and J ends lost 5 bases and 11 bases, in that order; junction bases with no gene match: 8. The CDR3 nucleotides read TGTGCCAGCAGTAATCCGGGACAGGGGGCCTGGCAGTATTTT. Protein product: CASSNPGQGAWQYF.

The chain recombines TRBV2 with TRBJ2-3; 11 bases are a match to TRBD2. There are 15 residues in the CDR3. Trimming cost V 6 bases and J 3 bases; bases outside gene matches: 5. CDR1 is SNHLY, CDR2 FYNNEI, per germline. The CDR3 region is CASRRLAGRTDTQYF. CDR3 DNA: TGTGCCAGCAGAAGACTAGCGGGAAGAACAGATACGCAGTATTTT.

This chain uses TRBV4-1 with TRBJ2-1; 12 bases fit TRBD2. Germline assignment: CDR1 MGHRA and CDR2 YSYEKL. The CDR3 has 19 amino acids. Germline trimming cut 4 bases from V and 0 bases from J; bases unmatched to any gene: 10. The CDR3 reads CASSPLLAGGRGSYNEQFF. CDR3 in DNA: TGCGCCAGCAGCCCCCTACTAGCGGGAGGACGCGGCTCCTACAATGAGCAGTTCTTC.

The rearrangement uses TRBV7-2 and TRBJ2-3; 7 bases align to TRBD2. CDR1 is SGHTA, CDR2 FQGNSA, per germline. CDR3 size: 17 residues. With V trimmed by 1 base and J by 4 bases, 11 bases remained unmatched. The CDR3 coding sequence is TGTGCCAGCAGCTTAGGGGGGGGTAGCGGAGACTCAGATACGCAGTATTTT. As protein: CASSLGGGSGDSDTQYF.

CDR3 nucleotides: TGTGCCAGCAGCCCGACGACTAGCGTGAGCTCCTACGAGCAGTACTTC. Its translation: CASSPTTSVSSYEQYF. The chain links TRBV7-6 to TRBJ2-7; 8 bases agree with TRBD2. V lost 5 bases to trimming and J lost 0 bases; unmatched junction nucleotides: 9. The CDR3 is 16 residues long. CDR1 and CDR2 (germline): SGHVS, FNYEAQ. Using reference TRBV7-6 and TRBJ2-7 for the parts outside the CDR3, the full variable domain is GAGVSQSPRYKVTKRGQDVALRCDPISGHVSLYWYRQALGQGPEFLTYFNYEAQQDKSGLPNDRFSAERPEGSISTLTIQRTEQRDSAMYRCASSPTTSVSSYEQYFGPGTRLTVT.

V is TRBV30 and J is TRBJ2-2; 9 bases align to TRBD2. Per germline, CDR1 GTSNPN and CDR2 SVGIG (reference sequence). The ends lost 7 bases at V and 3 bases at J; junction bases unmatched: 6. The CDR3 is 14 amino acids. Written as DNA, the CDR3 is TGTGCCTCGGCGGGACTAGCCCACACCGGGGAGCTGTTTTTT. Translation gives CASAGLAHTGELFF.

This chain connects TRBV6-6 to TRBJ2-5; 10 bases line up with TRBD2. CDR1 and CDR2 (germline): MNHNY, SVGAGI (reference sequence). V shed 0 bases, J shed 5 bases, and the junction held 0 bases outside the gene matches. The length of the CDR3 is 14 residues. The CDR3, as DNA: TGTGCCAGCAGTTACTCGACTAGCGGGGAGACCCAGTACTTC. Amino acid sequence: CASSYSTSGETQYF.

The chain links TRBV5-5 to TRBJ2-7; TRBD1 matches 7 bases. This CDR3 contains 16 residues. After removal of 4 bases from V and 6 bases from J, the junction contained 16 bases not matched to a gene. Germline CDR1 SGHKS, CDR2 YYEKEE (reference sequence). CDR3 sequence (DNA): TGTGCCAGCAGCCACCGGGCCACAGGGGTTGGGACCGAGCAGTACTTC. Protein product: CASSHRATGVGTEQYF.

The CDR3 DNA follows: TGTGCCAGCAGCTCGCGAGCGGGGATCACAGATACGCAGTATTTT. Translating gives CASSSRAGITDTQYF. V usage is TRBV7-9 and J usage is TRBJ2-3; 7 nucleotides line up with TRBD2. CDR3 size: 15 residues. The V gene's germline CDR1 is SEHNR and CDR2 FQNEAQ (reference sequence). V lost 4 bases and J lost 2; bases outside the gene matches: 6.

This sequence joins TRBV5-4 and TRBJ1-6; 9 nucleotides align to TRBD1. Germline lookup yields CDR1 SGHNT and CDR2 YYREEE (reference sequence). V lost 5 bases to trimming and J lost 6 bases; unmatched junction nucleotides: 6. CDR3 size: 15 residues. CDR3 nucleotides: TGTGCCAGCAGTGGGGGACAGGGCTTTAATTCACCCCTCCACTTT. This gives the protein CASSGGQGFNSPLHF.

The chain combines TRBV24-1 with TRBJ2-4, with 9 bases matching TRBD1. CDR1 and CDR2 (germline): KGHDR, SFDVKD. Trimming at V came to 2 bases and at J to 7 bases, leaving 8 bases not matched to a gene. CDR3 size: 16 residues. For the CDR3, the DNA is TGTGCCACCAGTGATTCCGGGACAGGGAGACACAACATTCAGTACTTC. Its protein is CATSDSGTGRHNIQYF.

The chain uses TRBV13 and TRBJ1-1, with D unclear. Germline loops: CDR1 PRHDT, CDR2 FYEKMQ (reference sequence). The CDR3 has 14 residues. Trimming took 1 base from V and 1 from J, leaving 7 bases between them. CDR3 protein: CASSLATKNTEAFF. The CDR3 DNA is TGTGCCAGCAGCTTAGCTACCAAGAACACTGAAGCTTTCTTT.

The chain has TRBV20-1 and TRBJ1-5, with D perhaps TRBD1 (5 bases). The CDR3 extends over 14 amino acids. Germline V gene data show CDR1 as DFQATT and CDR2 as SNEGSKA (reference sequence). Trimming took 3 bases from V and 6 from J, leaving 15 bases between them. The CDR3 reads CSASGHGQVQPQHF. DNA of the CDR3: TGCAGTGCTAGTGGACACGGACAAGTTCAGCCCCAGCATTTT.

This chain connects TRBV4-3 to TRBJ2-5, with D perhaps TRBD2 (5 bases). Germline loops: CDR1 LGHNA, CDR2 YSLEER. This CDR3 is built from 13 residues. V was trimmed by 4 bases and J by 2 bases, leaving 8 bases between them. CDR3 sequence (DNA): TGCGCCAGCAGCCCCCGGACTCAAGAGACCCAGTACTTC. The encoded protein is CASSPRTQETQYF.

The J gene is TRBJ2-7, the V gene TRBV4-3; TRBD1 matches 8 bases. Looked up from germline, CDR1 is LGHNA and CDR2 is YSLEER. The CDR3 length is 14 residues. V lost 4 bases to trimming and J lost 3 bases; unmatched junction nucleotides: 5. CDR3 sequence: CASSPLTGGYEQYF. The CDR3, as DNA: TGCGCCAGCAGCCCGCTAACAGGGGGCTACGAGCAGTACTTC.